The rows below give T cell receptor beta chains drawn from one sample of a study of blood T cells in healthy people across ages. TCRdb ran MiXCR on the 5' RACE reads and lists one entry per CDR3 protein. Found here are fewer than 900,000 distinct CDR3 sequences, approximately 49% of them singletons; the top ten hold 25% to 35%. The sequencing sample was made of blood. The source of these receptors is a woman aged 55 to 70 in good health. Both conserved end residues are part of each CDR3. The D gene is left open where the match is weak. Expanded clones are given a class, and other clones once, few, many or no size at all.

len	v_gene	j_gene	d_gene	abundance	CDR3nt	CDR3aa
14	TRBV20-1	TRBJ2-1	.	.	TGCAGTGCTAGAGGAATATGGCCAAACAATGAGCAGTTCTTC	CSARGIWPNNEQFF
16	TRBV4-2	TRBJ2-1	TRBD2	few	TGTGCCAGCAGCCCCTCTGGACTAGCCGACTACAATGAGCAGTTCTTC	CASSPSGLADYNEQFF
16	TRBV11-1	TRBJ2-1	.	few	TGTGCCAGCAGCTTAGCGGAGGCCAGCTCCTACAATGAGCAGTTCTTC	CASSLAEASSYNEQFF
16	TRBV28	TRBJ2-1	TRBD2	few	TGTGCCAGCGGTTTATCTGGTGGGAGGGCTTACAATGAGCAGTTCTTC	CASGLSGGRAYNEQFF
13	TRBV11-2	TRBJ2-7	.	.	TGTGCCAGCAGCCTTCAGGATGGCTACGAGCAGTACTTC	CASSLQDGYEQYF
19	TRBV5-1	TRBJ2-5	.	.	TGCGCCAGCAGCCGAAAAGTTCCTCTACAGGGATTGAAAGGGGAGACCCAGTACTTC	CASSRKVPLQGLKGETQYF
14	TRBV10-3	TRBJ2-1	TRBD2	.	TGTGCCATCTCTCGAGCGGGAGTGGGAAATGAGCAGTTCTTC	CAISRAGVGNEQFF
13	TRBV7-2	TRBJ2-5	.	few	TGTGCCAGCAGCGTAAACAGGGCAGAGACCCAGTACTTC	CASSVNRAETQYF
15	TRBV3-1	TRBJ2-1	.	many	TGTGCCAGCAGCCAAGATCGGCTAGCGCCGAATGAGCAGTTCTTC	CASSQDRLAPNEQFF
15	TRBV29-1	TRBJ2-5	TRBD1	.	TGCAGCGTCCGACGACAGGGGGCGAGGCAAGAGACCCAGTACTTC	CSVRRQGARQETQYF
17	TRBV11-3	TRBJ2-3	TRBD1	.	TGTGCCAGCAGCCACCAGTCCGGGCAGGGGGATTCGGATACGCAGTATTTT	CASSHQSGQGDSDTQYF
14	TRBV5-5	TRBJ2-7	.	.	TGTGCCAGCAGCCGACGACTAGGAACCTACGAGCAGTACTTC	CASSRRLGTYEQYF
17	TRBV27	TRBJ1-1	TRBD1	.	TGTGCCAGCAGTTACGGGACAGGGGTAAGGGGGAACACTGAAGCTTTCTTT	CASSYGTGVRGNTEAFF
15	TRBV5-1	TRBJ2-7	.	.	TGCGCCAGCAGCACAGACATCCAGACTTACAATGAGCAGTACTTC	CASSTDIQTYNEQYF
17	TRBV7-2	TRBJ1-5	TRBD1	.	TGTGCCAGCAGCTTAGTGGGACAGGGTTTTCTAGGCCAGCCCCAGCATTTT	CASSLVGQGFLGQPQHF
16	TRBV5-1	TRBJ2-7	TRBD2	.	TGCGCCAGCAGACCGGGACTAGCGGGATCCGCCTACGAGCAGTACTTC	CASRPGLAGSAYEQYF
14	TRBV7-3	TRBJ2-1	TRBD1	.	TGTGCCAGCAGCGCTCACAGGGGTTTGAATGAGCAGTTCTTC	CASSAHRGLNEQFF
13	TRBV18	TRBJ2-1	.	few	TGTGCCAGCTCTCCGGACCAACTCAATGAGCAGTTCTTC	CASSPDQLNEQFF
14	TRBV7-2	TRBJ2-7	TRBD1	many	TGTGCCAGCAGTCGTCGACAGGGGACCAACGAGCAGTACTTC	CASSRRQGTNEQYF
13	TRBV12-3/TRBV12-4	TRBJ1-2	TRBD1	.	TGTGCCAGCCGACAGGGGTCGGTGAATGGCTACACCTTC	CASRQGSVNGYTF
15	TRBV5-1	TRBJ1-2	.	.	TGCGCCAGCAGCTTGAGGCAGGGGCACAACTCTGGCTACACCTTC	CASSLRQGHNSGYTF
12	TRBV9	TRBJ1-1	.	.	TGTGCCAGCGGGGGGGACGGAAATGAAGCTTTCTTT	CASGGDGNEAFF